This T cell receptor beta chain was sequenced during a study of graft-versus-host responses after intestinal transplantation. The assay was immunoSEQ multiplex PCR, and TCRdb's table has in-frame clones only and misses some. Of more than 95,000 clones listed, approximately 84% are singletons. As regards this clone: Antigen unknown.

Findings and caveats of the study: Recipient-marrow GvH clones were detected, some having first appeared in ileum or blood.

This TCR was sampled from a human donor who received an intestinal transplant. The sequences come from unstimulated CD4+ T cells sorted from spleen or lymph node cells, collected before intestinal transplant.

The CDR3 protein is CASSLGGSTGELFF. The CDR3 coding sequence is TGTGCCAGCAGCCTCGGGGGGTCGACCGGGGAGCTGTTTTTT. The chain carries TRBV9 and TRBJ2-2; 7 bases fit TRBD2. J gave up 5 bases and V 4 bases, and 5 bases lay outside the gene matches. This CDR3 comprises 14 residues. Germline V CDR1 and CDR2: SGDLS, YYNGEE.